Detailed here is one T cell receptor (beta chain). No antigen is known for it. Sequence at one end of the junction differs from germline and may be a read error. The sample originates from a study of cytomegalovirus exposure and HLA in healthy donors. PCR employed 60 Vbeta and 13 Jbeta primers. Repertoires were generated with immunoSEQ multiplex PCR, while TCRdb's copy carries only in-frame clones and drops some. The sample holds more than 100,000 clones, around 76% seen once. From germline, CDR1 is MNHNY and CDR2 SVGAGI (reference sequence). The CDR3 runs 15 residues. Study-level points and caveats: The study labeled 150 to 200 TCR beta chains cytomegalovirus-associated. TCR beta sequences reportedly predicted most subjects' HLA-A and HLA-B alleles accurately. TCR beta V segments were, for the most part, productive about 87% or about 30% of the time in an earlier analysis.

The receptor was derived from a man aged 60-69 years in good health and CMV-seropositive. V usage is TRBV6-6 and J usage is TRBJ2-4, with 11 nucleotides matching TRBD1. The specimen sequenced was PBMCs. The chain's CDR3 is CASSGTGGPKNSQYF. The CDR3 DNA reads TGTGCCAGCAGTGGGACAGGGGGACCCAAAAACAGTCAGTACTTC.